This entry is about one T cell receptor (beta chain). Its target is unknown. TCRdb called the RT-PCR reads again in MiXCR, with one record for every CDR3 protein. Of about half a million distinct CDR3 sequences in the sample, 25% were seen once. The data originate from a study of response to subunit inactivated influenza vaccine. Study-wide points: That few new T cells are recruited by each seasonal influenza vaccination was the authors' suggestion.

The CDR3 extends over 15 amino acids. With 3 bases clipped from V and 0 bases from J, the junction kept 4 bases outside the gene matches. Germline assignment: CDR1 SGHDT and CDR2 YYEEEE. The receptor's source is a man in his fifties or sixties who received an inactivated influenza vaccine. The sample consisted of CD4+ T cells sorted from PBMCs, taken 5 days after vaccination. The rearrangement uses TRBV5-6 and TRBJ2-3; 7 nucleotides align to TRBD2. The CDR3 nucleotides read TGTGCCAGCAGCTGGGGGGGAGGGAGCACAGATACGCAGTATTTT. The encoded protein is CASSWGGGSTDTQYF.